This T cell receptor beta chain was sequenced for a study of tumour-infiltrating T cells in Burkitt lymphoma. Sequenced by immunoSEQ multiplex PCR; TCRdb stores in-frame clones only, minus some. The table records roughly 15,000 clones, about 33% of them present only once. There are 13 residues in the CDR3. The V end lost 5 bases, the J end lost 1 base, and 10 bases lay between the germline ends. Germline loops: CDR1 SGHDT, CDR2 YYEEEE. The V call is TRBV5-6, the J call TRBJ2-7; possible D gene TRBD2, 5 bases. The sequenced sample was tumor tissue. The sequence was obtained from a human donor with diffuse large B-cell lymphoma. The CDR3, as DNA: TGTGCCAGCAGTCGTAGAGGGTCCTACGAGCAGTACTTC. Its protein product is CASSRRGSYEQYF.